This TCR beta chain was identified in a study of cytomegalovirus exposure and HLA in healthy donors. This clone was seen a handful of times. Its cognate antigen is unknown. Study-wide points: Clusters of TCRs from the first cohort tended to co-occur in the approximately 120 validation repertoires (as a later analysis found).

V lost 1 base and J 7 bases, leaving 14 bases between the germline ends. This CDR3 spans 15 amino acids. The germline gives CDR1 SGHTA, CDR2 FQGNSA. Clones were sequenced by immunoSEQ multiplex PCR, and TCRdb holds only the in-frame ones, with some missing. The sample shows tens of thousands of clones, about 91% of them seen only once. The rearrangement links TRBV7-2 to TRBJ1-5, with D maybe TRBD1 (5 bases). This clonotype originated in a young man in good health and CMV-seronegative. The sequencing sample was made of PBMCs. The CDR3: CASSLGAGRGQPQHF. CDR3 nucleotides: TGTGCCAGCAGCTTAGGGGCCGGGCGGGGGCAGCCCCAGCATTTT. The whole variable domain, remainder taken from reference TRBV7-2 and TRBJ1-5, is GAGVSQSPSNKVTEKGKDVELRCDPISGHTALYWYRQSLGQGLEFLIYFQGNSAPDKSGLPSDRFSAERTGGSVSTLTIQRTQQEDSAVYLCASSLGAGRGQPQHFGDGTRLSIL.